This T cell receptor (beta chain) is from a study of cytomegalovirus exposure and HLA in healthy donors. Study-wide context: Of all 360 or so donors who were genotyped, roughly 83% belonged to the Caucasian-associated ancestry cluster. Overall study findings and caveats: There were a few CMV-associated chains whose specificity for CMV antigens was confirmed in vitro. According to a later analysis, most TCR beta chains associated with CMV appeared HLA-restricted. Prior analysis indicated that the majority of TCR beta V segments exhibited productivity approximately 90% or approximately 30% of the time.

In regard to this clone: What it binds is unknown.

J was trimmed by 7 bases and V by 5 bases; bases with no gene match: 10. CDR3 length: 14 amino acids. Germline CDR1 is MNHEY and CDR2 is SMNVEV (reference sequence). 13 Jbeta primers and 60 Vbeta primers were used for the PCR. Libraries were prepared by immunoSEQ multiplex PCR; TCRdb keeps only in-frame clonotypes and omits some of them. Of about 180,000 clones listed, about four fifths are singletons. Source material: PBMCs. The chain carries TRBV27 and TRBJ1-2; 7 nucleotides line up with TRBD1. The clonotype was recovered from a young woman in good health and CMV-seronegative. The CDR3 spells CASSVGQTRSGYTF. CDR3 DNA sequence: TGTGCCAGCAGTGTGGGACAGACAAGAAGTGGCTACACCTTC.